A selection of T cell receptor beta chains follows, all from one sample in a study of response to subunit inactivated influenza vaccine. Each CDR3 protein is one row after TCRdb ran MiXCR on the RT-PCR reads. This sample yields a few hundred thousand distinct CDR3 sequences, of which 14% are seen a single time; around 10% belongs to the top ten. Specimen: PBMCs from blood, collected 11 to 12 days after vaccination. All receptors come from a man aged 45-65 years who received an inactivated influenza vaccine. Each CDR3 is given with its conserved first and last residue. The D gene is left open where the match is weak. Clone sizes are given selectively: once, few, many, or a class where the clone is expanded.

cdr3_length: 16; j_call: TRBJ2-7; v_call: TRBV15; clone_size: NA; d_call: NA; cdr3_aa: CATSRVIVGPPPEQYF; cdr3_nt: TGTGCCACCAGCAGAGTTATAGTAGGGCCTCCCCCCGAGCAGTACTTC
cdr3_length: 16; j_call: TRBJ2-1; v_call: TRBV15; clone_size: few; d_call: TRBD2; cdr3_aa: CATSRDPAGGVNEQFF; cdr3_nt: TGTGCCACCAGCAGAGATCCAGCGGGAGGGGTTAATGAGCAGTTCTTC
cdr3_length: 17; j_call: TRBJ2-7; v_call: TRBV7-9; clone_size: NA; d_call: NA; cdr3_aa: CASSLAKVMGNHYEQYF; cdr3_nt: TGTGCCAGCAGCTTAGCGAAAGTCATGGGGAATCATTACGAGCAGTACTTC
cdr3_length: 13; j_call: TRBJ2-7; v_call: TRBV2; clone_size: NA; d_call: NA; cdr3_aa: CASRRAGIYEQYF; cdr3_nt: TGTGCCAGCAGAAGGGCAGGAATCTACGAGCAGTACTTC
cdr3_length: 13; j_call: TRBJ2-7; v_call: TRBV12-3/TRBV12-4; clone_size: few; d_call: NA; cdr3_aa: CASSSGQFYEQYF; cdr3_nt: TGTGCCAGCAGTTCCGGACAGTTCTACGAGCAGTACTTC
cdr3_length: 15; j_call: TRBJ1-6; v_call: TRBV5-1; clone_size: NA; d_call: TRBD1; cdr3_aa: CASSIGQGYSSPLHF; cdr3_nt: TGCGCCAGCAGCATAGGACAGGGGTATAGTTCACCCCTCCACTTT
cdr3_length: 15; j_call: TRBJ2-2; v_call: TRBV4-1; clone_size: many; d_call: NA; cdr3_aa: CASSRDRSYTGELFF; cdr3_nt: TGCGCCAGCAGCCGCGACAGGTCTTACACCGGGGAGCTGTTTTTT
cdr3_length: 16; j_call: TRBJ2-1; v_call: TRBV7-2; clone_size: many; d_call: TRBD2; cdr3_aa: CASSLWTSGTYNEQFF; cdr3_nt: TGTGCCAGCAGCCTATGGACTAGCGGGACCTACAATGAGCAGTTCTTC
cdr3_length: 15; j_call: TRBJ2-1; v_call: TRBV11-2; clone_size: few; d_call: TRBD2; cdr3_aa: CASSQTSGGHNEQFF; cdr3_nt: TGTGCCAGCAGCCAGACTAGCGGAGGCCACAATGAGCAGTTCTTC
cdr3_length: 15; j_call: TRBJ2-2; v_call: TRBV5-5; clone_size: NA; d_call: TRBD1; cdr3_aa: CASRLQGAKTGELFF; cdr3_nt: TGTGCCAGCAGACTACAGGGGGCGAAAACCGGGGAGCTGTTTTTT
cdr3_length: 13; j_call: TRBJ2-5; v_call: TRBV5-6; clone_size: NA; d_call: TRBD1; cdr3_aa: CASSKQGAETQYF; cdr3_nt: TGTGCCAGCAGTAAACAGGGGGCAGAGACCCAGTACTTC
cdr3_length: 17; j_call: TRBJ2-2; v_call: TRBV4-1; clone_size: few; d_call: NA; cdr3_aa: CASSQQDRKWSTGELFF; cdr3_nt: TGCGCCAGCAGCCAACAAGACCGAAAGTGGAGCACCGGGGAGCTGTTTTTT
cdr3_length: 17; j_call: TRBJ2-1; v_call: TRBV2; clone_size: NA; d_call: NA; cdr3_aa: CASSRTARGSSYNEQFF; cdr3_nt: TGTGCCAGCAGCAGGACAGCAAGGGGGAGCTCCTACAATGAGCAGTTCTTC
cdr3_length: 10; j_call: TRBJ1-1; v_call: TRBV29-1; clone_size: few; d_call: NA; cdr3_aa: CSCGGSEAFF; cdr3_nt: TGCAGCTGTGGGGGCAGTGAAGCTTTCTTT
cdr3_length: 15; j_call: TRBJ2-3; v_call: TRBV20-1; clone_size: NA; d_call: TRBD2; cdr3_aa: CSARDGTSRTDTQYF; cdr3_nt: TGCAGTGCTAGAGACGGGACTAGCCGAACAGATACGCAGTATTTT
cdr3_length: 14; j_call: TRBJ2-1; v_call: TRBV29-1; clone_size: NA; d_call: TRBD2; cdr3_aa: CSAQRENVHNEQFF; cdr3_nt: TGCAGCGCCCAGCGGGAGAACGTCCACAATGAGCAGTTCTTC
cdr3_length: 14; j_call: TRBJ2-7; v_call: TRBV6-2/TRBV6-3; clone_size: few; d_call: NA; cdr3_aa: CASSYSSGFYEQYF; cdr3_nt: TGTGCCAGCAGTTACTCGTCGGGGTTCTACGAGCAGTACTTC
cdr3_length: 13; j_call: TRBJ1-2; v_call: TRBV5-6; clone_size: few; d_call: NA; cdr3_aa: CASSLVRDLGYTF; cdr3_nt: TGTGCCAGCAGCTTGGTCCGGGATCTGGGCTACACCTTC
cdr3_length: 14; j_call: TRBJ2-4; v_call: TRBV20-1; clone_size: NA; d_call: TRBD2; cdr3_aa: CSARDAGGGNIQYF; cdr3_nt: TGCAGTGCTAGAGACGCCGGGGGAGGGAACATTCAGTACTTC
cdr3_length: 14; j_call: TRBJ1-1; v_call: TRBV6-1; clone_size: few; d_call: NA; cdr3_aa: CASRQFTQNTEAFF; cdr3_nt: TGTGCCAGCAGACAATTCACACAGAACACTGAAGCTTTCTTT
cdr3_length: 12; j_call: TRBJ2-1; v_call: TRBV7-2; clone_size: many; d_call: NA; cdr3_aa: CASSRTKYEQFF; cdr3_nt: TGTGCCAGCAGCCGCACGAAGTATGAGCAGTTCTTC
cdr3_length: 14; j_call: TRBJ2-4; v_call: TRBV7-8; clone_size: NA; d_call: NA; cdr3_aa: CASSLERFKNIQYF; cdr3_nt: TGTGCCAGCAGCTTGGAGCGGTTCAAAAACATTCAGTACTTC
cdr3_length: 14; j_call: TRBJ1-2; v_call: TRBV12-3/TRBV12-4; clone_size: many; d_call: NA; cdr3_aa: CASSTSATEGGYTF; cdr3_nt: TGTGCCAGCAGTACCTCCGCCACAGAAGGTGGCTACACCTTC
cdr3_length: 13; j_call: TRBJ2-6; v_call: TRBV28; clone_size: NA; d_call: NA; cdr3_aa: CASTAAGANVLTF; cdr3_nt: TGTGCCAGCACGGCTGCTGGGGCCAACGTCCTGACTTTC
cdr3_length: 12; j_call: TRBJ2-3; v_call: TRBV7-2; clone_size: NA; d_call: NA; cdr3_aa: CASSPTGTLQYF; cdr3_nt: TGTGCCAGCAGCCCAACCGGGACCTTGCAGTATTTT
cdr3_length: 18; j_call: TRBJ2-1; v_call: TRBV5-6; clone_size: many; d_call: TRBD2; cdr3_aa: CASSLLGGGAVSYNEQFF; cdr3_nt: TGTGCCAGCAGCTTGCTTGGCGGGGGGGCCGTATCCTACAATGAGCAGTTCTTC